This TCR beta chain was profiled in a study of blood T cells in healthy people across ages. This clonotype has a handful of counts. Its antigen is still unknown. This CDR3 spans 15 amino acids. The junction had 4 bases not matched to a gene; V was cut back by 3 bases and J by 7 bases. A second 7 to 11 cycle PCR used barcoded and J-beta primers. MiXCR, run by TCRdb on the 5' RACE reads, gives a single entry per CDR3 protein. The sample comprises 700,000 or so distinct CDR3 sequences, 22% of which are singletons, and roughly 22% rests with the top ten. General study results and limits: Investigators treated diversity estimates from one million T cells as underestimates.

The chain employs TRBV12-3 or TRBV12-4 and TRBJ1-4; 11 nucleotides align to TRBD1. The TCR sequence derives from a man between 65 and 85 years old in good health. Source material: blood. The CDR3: CASSFSGQGGEKLFF. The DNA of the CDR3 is TGTGCCAGCAGTTTCTCGGGACAGGGGGGTGAAAAACTGTTTTTT.